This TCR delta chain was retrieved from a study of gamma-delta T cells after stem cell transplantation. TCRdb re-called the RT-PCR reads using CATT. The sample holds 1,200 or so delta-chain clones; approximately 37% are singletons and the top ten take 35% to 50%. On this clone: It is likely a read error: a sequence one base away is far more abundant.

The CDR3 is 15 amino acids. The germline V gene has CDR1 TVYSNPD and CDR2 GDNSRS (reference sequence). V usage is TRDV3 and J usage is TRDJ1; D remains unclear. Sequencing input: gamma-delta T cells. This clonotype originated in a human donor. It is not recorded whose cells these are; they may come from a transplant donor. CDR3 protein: CAFETPISHADRLIF. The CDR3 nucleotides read TGTGCCTTTGAGACCCCTATATCCCACGCCGATAGACTCATCTTT.